Below are 24 T cell receptor beta chains sequenced from a single sample in a study of blood T cells in healthy people across ages. A second roughly 6 to 12 cycle PCR used barcoded and J-beta primers. MiXCR, applied by TCRdb to the 5' RACE reads, yields one record per CDR3 protein. The sample has 800,000 to 900,000 distinct CDR3 sequences, 60% to 80% seen once. Sequencing was performed on blood. The receptors originated from a man aged 25-40 years in good health.

The CDR3 DNA is TGTGCCAGCAGCCTAAGCCGGGACTATTTAATTCCGCAGTATTTT. Protein product: CASSLSRDYLIPQYF. The gene calls are TRBV7-8 and TRBJ2-3; 7 bases fit TRBD2. This CDR3 has 15 residues. Losses at the gene ends were 5 bases for V and 10 bases for J; bases not matched to a gene: 15. Germline assignment: CDR1 SGHVS and CDR2 FQNEAQ.

This clonotype was observed a handful of times. The gene calls are TRBV20-1 and TRBJ1-5; TRBD1 might be the D (5 bases). V lost 3 bases to trimming and J lost 0 bases, with 12 bases between them. The CDR3 is made up of 15 amino acids. Germline V gene lookup returns CDR1 DFQATT and CDR2 SNEGSKA (reference sequence). The DNA of the CDR3 is TGCAGTGCTAGGACAGTTGACGTTAGCAATCAGCCCCAGCATTTT. Residues: CSARTVDVSNQPQHF.

This clonotype was found many times. V gene TRBV7-2 combines with J gene TRBJ1-5; D is unresolved. CDR1 is SGHTA and CDR2 is FQGNSA in the germline V gene. Trimming pared 4 bases from V and 4 bases from J, leaving 8 bases between. This CDR3 region has 13 residues. The CDR3 here is CASSSDGNQPQHF. The DNA of the CDR3 is TGTGCCAGCAGCTCGGACGGAAATCAGCCCCAGCATTTT.

J is TRBJ2-1 and V is TRBV29-1; D remains ambiguous. The V gene's germline CDR1 is SQVTM and CDR2 ANQGSEA. Trimming cost V 7 bases and J 3 bases, with 7 bases left between them. The CDR3 contains 11 residues. The CDR3 loop reads CSGFIYNEQFF. The CDR3 DNA sequence: TGCAGCGGTTTCATCTACAATGAGCAGTTCTTC.

This clonotype showed up just once. The J gene is TRBJ2-1, the V gene TRBV4-3, with D perhaps matching TRBD2 (6 bases). CDR1 LGHNA and CDR2 YSLEER come from the germline V gene. The CDR3 totals 16 residues. Trimming pared 4 bases from V and 5 bases from J, leaving 18 bases between. CDR3 sequence reads: CASSPVGGGAHNEQFF. CDR3 nucleotide sequence: TGCGCCAGCAGCCCCGTCGGTGGCGGGGCCCACAATGAGCAGTTCTTC.

This rearrangement joins TRBV25-1 to TRBJ1-3, with D unresolved. CDR3 size: 14 residues. V was cut by 6 bases and J by 7 bases, with 16 bases left in between. Per germline, CDR1 MGHDK and CDR2 SYGVNS. The CDR3 DNA sequence: TGTGCCAGCAGGAAGGACGGCCCCAAGAACACCATATATTTT. Translated, it gives CASRKDGPKNTIYF.

CDR3 in DNA: TGCAGCGTCACGACAGACTGGGGGGACGAGCAGTACTTC. It specifies CSVTTDWGDEQYF. V gene TRBV29-1 combines with J gene TRBJ2-7, with D possibly being TRBD2 (6 bases). The CDR3 loop spans 13 amino acids. V lost 6 bases to trimming and J lost 5 bases, with 17 bases between them. Germline CDR1 is SQVTM and CDR2 is ANQGSEA.

The rearrangement links TRBV29-1 to TRBJ2-7; 11 nucleotides line up with TRBD2. V lost 4 bases to trimming and J lost 4 bases; unmatched junction nucleotides: 6. CDR1 SQVTM and CDR2 ANQGSEA come from the germline V gene. The CDR3 runs 14 residues. The CDR3 coding sequence is TGCAGCGTTGCGATGACTAGCGGGGTGTACGAGCAGTACTTC. Translated: CSVAMTSGVYEQYF.

This clonotype was observed a few times. The chain joins TRBV12-3 or TRBV12-4 to TRBJ1-2; D call uncertain. This CDR3 spans 12 amino acids. V lost 4 bases and J lost 3, with 6 bases in between. CDR3: CASSSGDYGYTF. The CDR3 DNA sequence: TGTGCCAGCAGTTCGGGAGACTATGGCTACACCTTC.

This CDR3 reads CASSLQTGGNIQYF. The CDR3 nucleotides read TGTGCCAGCAGTTTACAGACAGGCGGTAACATTCAGTACTTC. The chain employs TRBV27 and TRBJ2-4, with a possible D match to TRBD1 (6 bases). The V end was cut by 2 bases, the J end by 7 bases, with 12 bases between. Germline V lookup: CDR1 MNHEY, CDR2 SMNVEV (reference sequence). The CDR3 sequence is 14 residues long.

The chain uses TRBV4-3 and TRBJ2-3, with a tentative D call TRBD2 (5 bases). The CDR3 extends over 15 amino acids. CDR1 is LGHNA, CDR2 YSLEER, per germline. Trimming removed 4 bases from V and 9 bases from J, with 20 bases in between. The CDR3 loop is CASSRERELGQTQYF. The CDR3 DNA is TGCGCCAGCAGCCGAGAAAGGGAGCTAGGCCAGACGCAGTATTTT.

The chain uses TRBV25-1 and TRBJ2-5; TRBD2 aligns across 9 bases. Germline CDR1 MGHDK, CDR2 SYGVNS. This CDR3 region has 17 residues. Unmatched junction bases numbered 11, after V lost 2 bases and J lost 4 bases. Here the CDR3 reads CASSEKWSGTSRETQYF. The CDR3 DNA is TGTGCCAGCAGTGAAAAATGGTCCGGGACTAGCAGAGAGACCCAGTACTTC. The entire variable domain, with the rest obtained from reference TRBV25-1 and TRBJ2-5, is as follows: EADIYQTPRYLVIGTGKKITLECSQTMGHDKMYWYQQDPGMELHLIHYSYGVNSTEKGDLSSESTVSRIRTEHFPLTLESARPSHTSQYLCASSEKWSGTSRETQYFGPGTRLLVL.

V and J are TRBV7-3 and TRBJ2-4, with unresolved D. CDR1 SGHTA and CDR2 FQGTGA come from the germline V gene. The CDR3 runs 13 residues. The germline V and J ends were trimmed by 2 bases and 13 bases, with 15 bases remaining between them. The chain's CDR3 is CASSLVGAEEQYF. CDR3 coding DNA: TGTGCCAGCAGCTTAGTAGGTGCAGAGGAGCAGTACTTC.

This chain links TRBV12-3 or TRBV12-4 with TRBJ2-4; D gene unclear. The J call may be in error: the DNA end matches TRBJ2-7 better. There are 15 residues in the CDR3. The CDR3 is CASSLQGLGFYEQYF. DNA for the CDR3: TGTGCCAGCAGTTTACAAGGGTTGGGTTTTTACGAGCAGTACTTC.

The gene calls are TRBV27 and TRBJ2-5; no clear D gene. The CDR3 contains 13 residues. V lost 3 bases and J lost 11, with 16 bases in between. Germline V gives CDR1 MNHEY, CDR2 SMNVEV (reference sequence). The CDR3 protein is CASSLASFNEQYF. The CDR3 coding sequence is TGTGCCAGCAGTTTGGCTAGTTTCAATGAGCAGTACTTC.

The chain carries TRBV7-2 and TRBJ2-1; 8 nucleotides match TRBD2. Trimming at V came to 2 bases and at J to 4 bases, leaving 4 bases not matched to a gene. This CDR3 has 15 residues. Germline CDR1 SGHTA, CDR2 FQGNSA. In DNA form, the CDR3 reads TGTGCCAGCAGCTTAAACGGGGGGGCTTACAATGAGCAGTTCTTC. It specifies CASSLNGGAYNEQFF.

This clonotype was counted a few times. The chain carries TRBV7-2 and TRBJ2-1; D is possibly TRBD2 (6 bases). This CDR3 is built from 17 residues. Trimming removed 1 base from V and 0 bases from J, with 13 bases in between. Germline V gives CDR1 SGHTA, CDR2 FQGNSA. The CDR3 bases are TGTGCCAGCAGCTTAGTTGCGGGACTCAGCTCCTACAATGAGCAGTTCTTC. Translated: CASSLVAGLSSYNEQFF. The whole variable domain, filled in from reference TRBV7-2 and TRBJ2-1, reads GAGVSQSPSNKVTEKGKDVELRCDPISGHTALYWYRQSLGQGLEFLIYFQGNSAPDKSGLPSDRFSAERTGGSVSTLTIQRTQQEDSAVYLCASSLVAGLSSYNEQFFGPGTRLTVL.

The chain uses TRBV5-5 and TRBJ1-5; D is undetermined. Trimming stripped 2 bases from V and 0 bases from J, with 15 bases between. Germline values: CDR1 SGHKS, CDR2 YYEKEE (reference sequence). This CDR3 spans 17 amino acids. The CDR3 reads CASSLSGRQYSNQPQHF. CDR3 coding DNA: TGTGCCAGCAGCTTAAGTGGCAGGCAGTATAGCAATCAGCCCCAGCATTTT.

The J gene is TRBJ2-6, the V gene TRBV4-1; possible D gene TRBD1, 6 bases. CDR3 length equals 16 residues. The germline V gene encodes CDR1 MGHRA and CDR2 YSYEKL. Trimming cost V 4 bases and J 4 bases, with 14 bases left between them. Here the CDR3 reads CASSRDTAGGANVLTF. The CDR3 DNA reads as TGCGCCAGCAGCCGGGACACGGCAGGAGGGGCCAACGTCCTGACTTTC.

V is TRBV4-3 and J is TRBJ2-1; D assignment may be TRBD1 or TRBD2 (5 bases each). Germline lookup yields CDR1 LGHNA and CDR2 YSLEER. V lost 4 bases, J lost 1 base, and 17 bases lay in between. The CDR3 has 17 residues. The CDR3 is CASSLTLRDHSYNEQFF. In DNA form, the CDR3 reads TGCGCCAGCAGCCTAACACTCAGGGACCATTCCTACAATGAGCAGTTCTTC.

Note on this clonotype: At one end the junction does not follow the germline gene, possibly because of a read error. The rearrangement links TRBV9 to TRBJ1-1; D is uncertain. CDR1 and CDR2 (germline): SGDLS, YYNGEE. The CDR3 is 13 amino acids. The CDR3 nucleotides are TGTGTCAGCAGCGTAAAAGACTACACTGAAGCTTTCTTT. Amino acids: CVSSVKDYTEAFF.

The J gene is TRBJ2-1, the V gene TRBV20-1, with TRBD1 matching over 9 bases. The ends lost 3 bases at V and 9 bases at J; junction bases unmatched: 21. Germline V gene lookup returns CDR1 DFQATT and CDR2 SNEGSKA (reference sequence). CDR3 length equals 18 residues. The CDR3 loop reads CSARSISVGQGSDIEQFF. CDR3 sequence (DNA): TGCAGTGCTAGGTCCATCTCGGTGGGACAGGGTTCCGACATTGAGCAGTTCTTC.

The chain carries TRBV6-1 and TRBJ2-1; 7 nucleotides align to TRBD1. With 8 bases clipped from V and 4 bases from J, the junction kept 8 bases outside the gene matches. The CDR3 has 14 residues. Germline CDR1 and CDR2: MNHNS and SASEGT. CDR3 bases: TGTGCCAGCGCCCGGGACAGTTTATACAATGAGCAGTTCTTC. It is translated as CASARDSLYNEQFF.

This clonotype has a handful of counts. The chain recombines TRBV6-5 with TRBJ1-4; no firm D call. The CDR3 covers 15 residues. V was pared by 0 bases and J by 1 base, with 6 bases between. Germline CDR1 and CDR2: MNHEY and SVGAGI. The CDR3 DNA reads TGTGCCAGCAGTTACTCAGCGGGAACTAATGAAAAACTGTTTTTT. Residues: CASSYSAGTNEKLFF.